The subject of this entry is one T cell receptor beta chain. The antigen is unknown. The authors made TCR cDNA by 5'RACE template switching, adding a universal primer site and UMIs. TCRdb independently ran MiXCR on the 5' RACE reads; one entry per CDR3 protein. The sample includes approximately 330,000 distinct CDR3 sequences, over 4% of them seen just once. V gave up 0 bases and J gave up 0 bases; unmatched junction bases: 2. The CDR3 is 17 amino acids. Germline V gene data show CDR1 as LGHNA and CDR2 as YSLEER. This sample is drawn from a study of T cells after yellow fever vaccination. Study background: SMART-Seq v4 Ultra Low Input prepared libraries from low-cell fractions.

Study-wide findings and caveats: Re-detected after boosting: most primary clones, around 96% of CD4 and 88% of CD8. Researchers report a weaker secondary response that nonetheless peaked faster, day 5 versus 15.

The sequenced sample was PBMCs, obtained 5 days after the yellow fever booster vaccination. The chain has TRBV4-3 and TRBJ2-1; TRBD2 agrees at 10 bases. The sequence came from a man younger than 30 who received the YFV17D yellow fever vaccine. CDR3 amino acids: CASSQDPSGSSYNEQFF. The CDR3 bases are TGCGCCAGCAGCCAAGACCCTAGCGGGAGCTCCTACAATGAGCAGTTCTTC.